This T cell receptor beta chain was retrieved from a study of vaccination effects on CD4 cells after COVID-19. Trimming cost V 5 bases and J 4 bases; bases outside gene matches: 8. Germline values: CDR1 KGHSH, CDR2 LQKENI. The CDR3 sequence is 15 residues long. Antigen-specific CD4+ T cells were first expanded with viral peptide pools by the ViraFEST assay and only then sequenced. At the end of about ten days of culture, CD4+ T cells were isolated. Infection with SARS-CoV-2 occurred in the person between March and December 2020, and PCR confirmed it. As regards this clone: Its antigen is unknown.

Only in-frame clones appear in the TCRdb table, and some are missing; sequencing was by immunoSEQ multiplex PCR. This sample has tens of thousands of clones, with roughly three quarters found just once. The chain uses TRBV18 and TRBJ2-5; the match to TRBD2 covers 9 bases. Sequences were derived from CD4+ T cells from PBMCs cultured with HIV peptides, sampled before COVID-19 vaccination. Subset here: HIV-1 Nef peptide pool negative control/reference culture. The clonotype was recovered from a human donor who had a prior SARS-CoV-2 infection. The CDR3 spells CASSSPGLARETQYF. The CDR3, as DNA: TGTGCCAGCTCATCTCCGGGACTAGCTAGAGAGACCCAGTACTTC.